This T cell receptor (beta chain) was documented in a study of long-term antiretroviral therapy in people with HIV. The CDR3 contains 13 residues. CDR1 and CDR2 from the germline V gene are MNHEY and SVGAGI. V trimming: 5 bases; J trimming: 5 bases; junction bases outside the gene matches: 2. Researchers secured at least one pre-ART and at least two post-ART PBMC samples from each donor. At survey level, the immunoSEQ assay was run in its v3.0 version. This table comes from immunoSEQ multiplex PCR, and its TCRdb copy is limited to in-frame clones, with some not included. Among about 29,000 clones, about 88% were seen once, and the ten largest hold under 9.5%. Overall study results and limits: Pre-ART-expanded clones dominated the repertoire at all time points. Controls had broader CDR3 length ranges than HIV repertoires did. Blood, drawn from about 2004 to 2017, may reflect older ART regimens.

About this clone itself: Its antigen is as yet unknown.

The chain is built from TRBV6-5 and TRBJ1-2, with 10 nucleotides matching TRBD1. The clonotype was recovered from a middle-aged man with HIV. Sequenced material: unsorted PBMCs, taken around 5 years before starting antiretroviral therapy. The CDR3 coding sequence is TGTGCCAGCAGTGCGGACAGGGGGTATGGCTACACCTTC. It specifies CASSADRGYGYTF.